The sequence of this TCR beta chain was determined in a study of glioma-infiltrating T cells. Whole-study findings and limits: Only very few CDR3 sequences appeared in both tissue and blood. Above-expected tissue-blood divergence occurred in all gliomas, most in low-grade ones.

Using RNA template, CDR3s of TCR alpha and beta were amplified with iRepertoire arm-PCR. One-step reverse transcription and amplification started from roughly 100-400 ng of tissue mRNA or PBMC total RNA. TCRdb re-called the multiplex PCR reads through MiXCR, storing one row per CDR3 protein. Among tens of thousands of distinct CDR3 sequences, approximately 42% were seen once, and the ten largest hold around two fifths. This clonotype occurred many times. Its antigen is still unknown. Per the germline V gene, CDR1 is SNHLY and CDR2 is FYNNEI. After removal of 5 bases from V and 0 bases from J, the junction contained 4 bases not matched to a gene. This CDR3 is built from 17 residues.

The genes are TRBV2 and TRBJ2-1, with TRBD2 matching over 13 bases. The clonotype originates from a human donor with low-grade glioma or glioblastoma, undergoing nonglioma brain surgery, or in good health (not recorded which). Material for sequencing was glioma tissue, nonneoplastic brain tissue, or PBMCs (not recorded which). CDR3 protein: CASSLGLAGSSYNEQFF. The CDR3 nucleotides read TGTGCCAGCAGTCTGGGACTAGCGGGGTCCTCCTACAATGAGCAGTTCTTC.